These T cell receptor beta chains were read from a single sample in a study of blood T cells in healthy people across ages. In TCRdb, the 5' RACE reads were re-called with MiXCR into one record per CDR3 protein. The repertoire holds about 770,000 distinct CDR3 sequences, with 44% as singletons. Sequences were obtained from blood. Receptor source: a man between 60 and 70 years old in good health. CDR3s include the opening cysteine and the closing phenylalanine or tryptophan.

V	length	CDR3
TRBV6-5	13	CASMRPVYNEQFF
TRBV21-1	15	CASSKGRSRCSGYTF
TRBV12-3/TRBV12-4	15	CASSHPGQGANEQYF
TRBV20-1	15	CSASGGDTPTNEQFF
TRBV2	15	CASSLTGGRGTEAFF
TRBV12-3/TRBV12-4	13	CASSLGPAGGYTF
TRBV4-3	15	CASCQGGQPNEKLFF
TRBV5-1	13	CASSLGSMTEAFF
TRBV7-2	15	CASKGRGIPTDTQYF
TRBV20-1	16	CSASQQGISLRYGYTF
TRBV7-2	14	CASSPSGLLYGYTF
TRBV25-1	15	CASSGVPGQVNGYTF
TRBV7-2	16	CASSFSGPTTNYGYTF
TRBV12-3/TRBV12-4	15	CASRGTSGGTDTQYF